This T cell receptor (beta chain) is drawn from a study of metastatic and nonmetastatic thyroid tumors. Study summary: The study looked at repertoires side by side in blood and in tumor or nodule tissue from malignant and benign thyroid patients.

Patients had received no treatment of any kind before thyroid surgery. In the authors' methods: A distant-metastasis classifier for papillary thyroid cancer was built using CDR3 differences across clinicopathological groups. TCRdb re-processed the PCR reads through MiXCR. TCRdb's processing, not the authors', yielded these V and J calls. The sample carries about 33,000 clones, about a sixth recorded once. Whole-study results and caveats: As reported, TCR beta diversity in blood and tumor was significantly higher in malignant thyroid tumors than in benign nodules.

In its sample, this clone ranks as medium-sized. Its antigen is undetermined. V gave up 2 bases and J gave up 2 bases, with 10 bases separating them. This CDR3 is built from 14 residues. The germline gives CDR1 MNHEY, CDR2 SVGAGI. V gene TRBV6-5 combines with J gene TRBJ2-7, with a tentative D call TRBD2 (7 bases). The sample was blood. This clonotype originated in a male donor with papillary thyroid cancer or a benign thyroid nodule (not recorded which). Some clones in this sample may be carry-over from other donors' samples. CDR3 protein: CASSYGGATYEQYF. Written as DNA, the CDR3 is TGTGCCAGCAGTTACGGGGGGGCCACCTACGAGCAGTACTTC.